The 16 T cell receptor beta chains below come from one sample, sequenced in a study of post-analysis software for immune sequencing data. The study, taken as a whole, reports: Patients carried a handful of TRBV segments more frequently than controls did, and TRBV5-6, TRBV5-1 and TRBV20-1 were among them.

These receptors have no identified antigens. Libraries were made from TCR beta cDNA, and they carried unique molecular identifiers. TCRdb itself ran the PCR reads through MiXCR, one entry per CDR3 protein. This sample has 150,000 to 200,000 distinct CDR3 sequences, with around 30% found just once. Sequencing used blood. The origin of the receptors is a girl aged 5 to 17 with multiple sclerosis.

This sequence joins TRBV7-2 and TRBJ2-5; no clear D gene. The CDR3 is made up of 15 amino acids. The ends were cut back, 5 bases at V and 3 bases at J, with 16 bases in the middle. CDR1 SGHTA and CDR2 FQGNSA come from the germline V gene. CDR3 nucleotides: TGTGCCAGCAGCGAACTCGGTTTAGGGAAAGAGACCCAGTACTTC. It translates to CASSELGLGKETQYF. Combining the CDR3 with reference TRBV7-2 and TRBJ2-5 gives the whole variable domain GAGVSQSPSNKVTEKGKDVELRCDPISGHTALYWYRQSLGQGLEFLIYFQGNSAPDKSGLPSDRFSAERTGGSVSTLTIQRTQQEDSAVYLCASSELGLGKETQYFGPGTRLLVL.

This chain links TRBV9 with TRBJ1-5; D remains unclear. V gave up 1 base and J gave up 5 bases, with 10 bases separating them. The CDR3 extends over 14 amino acids. CDR1 and CDR2 from the germline V gene are SGDLS and YYNGEE. The CDR3 here is CASSVFEEDQPQHF. CDR3 nucleotide sequence: TGTGCCAGCAGCGTATTCGAGGAGGATCAGCCCCAGCATTTT.

This clonotype occurred many times. The CDR3 is CASSRDNRRTDTQYF. In nucleotides, the CDR3 is TGCGCCAGCAGCCGGGACAACCGACGCACAGATACGCAGTATTTT. The V gene is TRBV5-1, the J gene TRBJ2-3; D possibly corresponds to TRBD1 (6 bases). CDR3 length equals 15 residues. Germline V gives CDR1 SGHRS, CDR2 YFSETQ. V lost 4 bases and J 1 base, leaving 13 bases between the germline ends.

The CDR3 here is CASSEKGTSGREETQYF. In nucleotides, the CDR3 is TGTGCCAGCAGTGAAAAAGGGACTAGCGGGAGGGAAGAGACCCAGTACTTC. This sequence joins TRBV2 and TRBJ2-5, with 16 positions matching TRBD2. The CDR3 has 17 amino acids. From germline, CDR1 is SNHLY and CDR2 FYNNEI. Trimming cost V 2 bases and J 3 bases; bases outside gene matches: 3.

CDR3 residues: CASSSILAASYEQYF. The DNA of the CDR3 is TGTGCCAGTAGTAGTATACTAGCGGCATCCTACGAGCAGTACTTC. The chain is built from TRBV19 and TRBJ2-7, with 8 bases lining up with TRBD2. The V and J ends lost 4 bases and 1 base, in that order; junction bases with no gene match: 6. This CDR3 region has 15 residues. Germline CDR1 and CDR2: LNHDA and SQIVND (reference sequence).

The chain carries TRBV29-1 and TRBJ2-1; D is tentatively TRBD1 or TRBD2 (5 bases each). Trimming cost V 5 bases and J 0 bases, with 20 bases left between them. This CDR3 region has 17 residues. Germline values: CDR1 SQVTM, CDR2 ANQGSEA. The CDR3 loop reads CSVMDNKRTYSYNEQFF. In DNA, the CDR3 is TGCAGCGTTATGGATAACAAGCGGACATACTCCTACAATGAGCAGTTCTTC.

On this clonotype itself: This may be a read error: a much more frequent sequence differs by one nucleotide. This chain uses TRBV10-2 with TRBJ2-1; D possibly uses TRBD1 or TRBD2 (5 bases each). The CDR3 is 14 residues long. Germline V gene data show CDR1 as WSHSY and CDR2 as SAAADI. The V gene lost 6 bases and the J gene lost 13 bases, with 22 bases spanning the gap. In DNA form, the CDR3 reads TGCGCCAGCAGCTCCTCTGGGGGAGTAGGGACCCAGTTCTTC. Translating gives CASSSSGGVGTQFF.

This chain connects TRBV12-3 or TRBV12-4 to TRBJ2-3; the D is unclear. V shed 0 bases and J shed 4 bases, with 11 bases lying between them. The CDR3 spans 15 residues. The CDR3 sequence: CASSLALASADTQYF. The CDR3 DNA is TGTGCCAGCAGTTTAGCGCTTGCGAGCGCAGATACGCAGTATTTT.

This clonotype was seen only a few times. The chain joins TRBV27 to TRBJ2-1; 11 nucleotides match TRBD2. Germline CDR1 MNHEY, CDR2 SMNVEV (reference sequence). The trim removed 10 bases at V and 9 bases at J, leaving 8 bases unmatched. The CDR3 loop spans 13 amino acids. CDR3 coding DNA: TGTGCCACCGCACTAGCGGGAGAGGTTGAGCAGTTCTTC. This sequence encodes CATALAGEVEQFF.

This clonotype was seen repeatedly, ten times or more. The chain recombines TRBV28 with TRBJ2-1; the D is unclear. The CDR3 is 16 amino acids. V lost 3 bases, J lost 1 base, and 13 bases lay in between. The germline CDR1 and CDR2 sequences are MDHEN and SYDVKM. CDR3 sequence: CASSLMWTRSYNEQFF. For the CDR3, the DNA is TGTGCCAGCAGTTTGATGTGGACCCGGTCCTACAATGAGCAGTTCTTC.

This clonotype has a handful of counts. V and J are TRBV3-1 and TRBJ2-1, with TRBD2 identical over 7 bases. The trim removed 2 bases at V and 4 bases at J, leaving 17 bases unmatched. Germline CDR1 LGHDT, CDR2 YNNKEL (reference sequence). The CDR3 length is 19 residues. The CDR3 DNA is TGTGCCAGCAGCCAAAGGTCCCGTGGGGCGGGAGTGGGGTACAATGAGCAGTTCTTC. Protein: CASSQRSRGAGVGYNEQFF.

In DNA, the CDR3 is TGCAGCAGCCAGAACGGGGAGGAGACCCAGTTCTTC. It is translated as CSSQNGEETQFF. The rearrangement links TRBV29-1 to TRBJ2-1; maybe TRBD2 (6 bases). The germline V gene encodes CDR1 SQVTM and CDR2 ANQGSEA. The V end lost 8 bases, the J end lost 13 bases, and 21 bases lay between the germline ends. This CDR3 is built from 12 residues.

The sample holds many counts of this clonotype. The chain has TRBV6-5 and TRBJ2-5; D unresolved. CDR1 and CDR2 from the germline V gene are MNHEY and SVGAGI. The CDR3 sequence is 15 residues long. V was trimmed by 0 bases and J by 5 bases, leaving 13 bases between them. For the CDR3, the DNA is TGTGCCAGCAGTTACTCCGGATTAACGTGGGAGACCCAGTACTTC. Protein sequence: CASSYSGLTWETQYF.

This clonotype was detected many times. The chain is built from TRBV4-1 and TRBJ2-3; D not resolved. V was pared by 4 bases and J by 8 bases, with 7 bases between. Looked up from germline, CDR1 is MGHRA and CDR2 is YSYEKL. This CDR3 has 11 residues. The CDR3 DNA is TGCGCCAGCAGCCTCGGAGCTACGCAGTATTTT. Its protein product is CASSLGATQYF.

Comment on this clonotype: A much larger clonotype is one base distant, so this may be a read error. The chain employs TRBV29-1 and TRBJ2-1; D not resolved. Trimming took off 4 bases at V and 4 bases at J, with 14 bases between the two ends. CDR3 length equals 14 residues. In germline, CDR1 is SQVTM, CDR2 ANQGSEA. Here the CDR3 reads CSVVVDGWYNEQFF. The CDR3, as DNA: TGCAGCGTTGTGGTGGACGGCTGGTACAATGAGCAGTTCTTC.

About this clonotype itself: A much larger clonotype is one base distant, so this may be a read error. This rearrangement joins TRBV7-2 to TRBJ2-5; 15 nucleotides match TRBD2. After removal of 5 bases from V and 11 bases from J, the junction contained 9 bases not matched to a gene. The CDR3 contains 15 residues. Germline V lookup: CDR1 SGHTA, CDR2 FQGNSA. Here the CDR3 DNA reads TGTGCCAGCAGCCTGGGACTAGCGGGAGGAACAAAGCAGTACTTC. Amino acids: CASSLGLAGGTKQYF. Full variable domain (rest looked up from reference TRBV7-2 and TRBJ2-5): GAGVSQSPSNKVTEKGKDVELRCDPISGHTALYWYRQSLGQGLEFLIYFQGNSAPDKSGLPSDRFSAERTGGSVSTLTIQRTQQEDSAVYLCASSLGLAGGTKQYFGPGTRLLVL.